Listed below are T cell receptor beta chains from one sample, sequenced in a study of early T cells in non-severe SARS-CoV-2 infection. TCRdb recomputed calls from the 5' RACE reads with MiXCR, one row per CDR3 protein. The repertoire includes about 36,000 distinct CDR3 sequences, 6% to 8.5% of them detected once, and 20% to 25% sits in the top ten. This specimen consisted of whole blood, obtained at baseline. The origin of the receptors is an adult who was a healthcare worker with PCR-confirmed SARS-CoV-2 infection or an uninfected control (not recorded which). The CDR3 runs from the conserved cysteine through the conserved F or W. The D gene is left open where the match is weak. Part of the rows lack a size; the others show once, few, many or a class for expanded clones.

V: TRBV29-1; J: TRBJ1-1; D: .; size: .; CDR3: CSVEPEFTEAFF; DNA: TGCAGCGTTGAACCGGAGTTTACTGAAGCTTTCTTT
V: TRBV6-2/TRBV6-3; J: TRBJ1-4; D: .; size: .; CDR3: CASKSGSEKLFF; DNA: TGTGCCAGCAAAAGTGGGTCGGAAAAACTGTTTTTT
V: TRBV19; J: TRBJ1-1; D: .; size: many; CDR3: CASSPRGVNTEAFF; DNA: TGTGCCAGTAGTCCCCGCGGGGTGAACACTGAAGCTTTCTTT
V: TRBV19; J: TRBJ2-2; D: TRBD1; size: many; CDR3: CATSRTGYTGELFF; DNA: TGTGCCACCTCTAGGACAGGTTACACCGGGGAGCTGTTTTTT
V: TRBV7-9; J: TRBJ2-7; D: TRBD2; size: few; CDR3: CASSLEFGTSDEQYF; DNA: TGTGCCAGCAGCTTAGAGTTCGGGACTAGCGACGAGCAGTACTTC
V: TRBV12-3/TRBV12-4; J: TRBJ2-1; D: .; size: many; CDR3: CASSPVSHGNEQFF; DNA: TGTGCCAGCAGCCCCGTCTCCCACGGCAATGAGCAGTTCTTC
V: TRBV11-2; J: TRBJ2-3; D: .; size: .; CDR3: CASSLMSGDTQYF; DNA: TGTGCCAGCAGCTTAATGTCCGGGGATACGCAGTATTTT
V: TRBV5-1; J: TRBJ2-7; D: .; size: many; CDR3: CASSLVDLRPNEQYF; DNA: TGCGCCAGCAGCTTGGTGGACCTCAGGCCCAACGAGCAGTACTTC
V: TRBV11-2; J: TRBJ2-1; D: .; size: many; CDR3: CASSPGWQSNEQFF; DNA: TGTGCCAGCAGCCCAGGGTGGCAGTCCAATGAGCAGTTCTTC
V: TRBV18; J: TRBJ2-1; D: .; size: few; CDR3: CASSPLGQGVGYEQFF; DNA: TGTGCCAGCTCACCATTGGGCCAGGGTGTTGGATATGAGCAGTTCTTC
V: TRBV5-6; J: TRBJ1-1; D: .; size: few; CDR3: CASSFPQGLNTEAFF; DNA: TGTGCCAGCAGCTTCCCCCAGGGATTGAACACTGAAGCTTTCTTT
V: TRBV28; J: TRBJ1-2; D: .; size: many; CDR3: CASSLDTRRNGYTF; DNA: TGTGCCAGCAGTTTGGACACTCGCCGTAACGGCTACACCTTC
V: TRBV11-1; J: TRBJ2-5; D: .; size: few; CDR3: CASSLGGRTQYF; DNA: TGTGCCAGCAGCCTAGGAGGGAGGACCCAGTACTTC
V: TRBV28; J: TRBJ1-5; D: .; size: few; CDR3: CASQTPGANQPQHF; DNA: TGTGCCAGCCAGACCCCGGGGGCCAATCAGCCCCAGCATTTT
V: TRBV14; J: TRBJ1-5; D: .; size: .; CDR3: CASSRGLDQPQHF; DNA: TGTGCCAGCAGCCGAGGACTTGACCAGCCCCAGCATTTT
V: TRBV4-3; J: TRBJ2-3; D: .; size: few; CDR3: CASSQDWMGSTDTQYF; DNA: TGCGCCAGCAGCCAAGATTGGATGGGCAGCACAGATACGCAGTATTTT
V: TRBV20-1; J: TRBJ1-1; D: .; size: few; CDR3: CSATGVVNTEAFF; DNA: TGCAGTGCTACAGGGGTCGTGAACACTGAAGCTTTCTTT
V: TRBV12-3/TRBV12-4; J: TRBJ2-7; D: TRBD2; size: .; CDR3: CASRTTGTSGEQYF; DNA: TGTGCCAGCAGAACTACGGGGACTAGCGGCGAGCAGTACTTC